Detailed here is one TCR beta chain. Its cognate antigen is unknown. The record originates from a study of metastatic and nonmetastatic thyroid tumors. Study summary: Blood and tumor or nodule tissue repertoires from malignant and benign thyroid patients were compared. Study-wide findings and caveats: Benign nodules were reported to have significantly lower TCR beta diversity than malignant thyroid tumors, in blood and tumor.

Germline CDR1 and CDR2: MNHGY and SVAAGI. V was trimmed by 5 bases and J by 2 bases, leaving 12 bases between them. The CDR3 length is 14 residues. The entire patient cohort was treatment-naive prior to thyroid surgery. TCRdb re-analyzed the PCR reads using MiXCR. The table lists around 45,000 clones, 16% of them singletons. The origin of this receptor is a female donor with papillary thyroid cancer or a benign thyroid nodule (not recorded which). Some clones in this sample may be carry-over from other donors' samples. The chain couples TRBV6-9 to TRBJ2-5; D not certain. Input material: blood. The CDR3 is CASSAKVRQETQYF. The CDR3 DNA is TGTGCCAGCAGTGCGAAAGTCAGGCAAGAGACCCAGTACTTC.